Given below is one TCR beta chain in context. Its target is not known. Using genomic DNA as the template, TCR beta VDJ and CDR3 profiling was carried out. Each CDR3 protein is one row after TCRdb ran MiXCR on the reads. Among roughly 160,000 distinct CDR3 sequences listed, around 48% were seen once. Germline lookup yields CDR1 MNHEY and CDR2 SVGAGI. The CDR3 spans 17 residues. The V end lost 0 bases, the J end lost 0 bases, and 11 bases lay between the germline ends. The sample is drawn from a study of CD8+CD57+ T cells in acquired aplastic anemia. Patients picked for sequencing had shown CD8+CD57+ cell expansion detected by flow cytometry. Each of the patients presented with severe acquired aplastic anemia. Study-level findings and limits: In CD8+ cells, Simpson's diversity showed no significant difference between patients and controls.

The specimen was sorted CD4+, CD8+, or CD8+CD57+ T cells (not recorded which) from PBMCs. This clonotype was obtained from a human donor with aplastic anemia. The gene calls are TRBV6-5 and TRBJ1-4, with D hard to call. The CDR3 is CASSYSAGVATNEKLFF. Written as DNA, the CDR3 is TGTGCCAGCAGTTACTCAGCAGGAGTCGCAACTAATGAAAAACTGTTTTTT.